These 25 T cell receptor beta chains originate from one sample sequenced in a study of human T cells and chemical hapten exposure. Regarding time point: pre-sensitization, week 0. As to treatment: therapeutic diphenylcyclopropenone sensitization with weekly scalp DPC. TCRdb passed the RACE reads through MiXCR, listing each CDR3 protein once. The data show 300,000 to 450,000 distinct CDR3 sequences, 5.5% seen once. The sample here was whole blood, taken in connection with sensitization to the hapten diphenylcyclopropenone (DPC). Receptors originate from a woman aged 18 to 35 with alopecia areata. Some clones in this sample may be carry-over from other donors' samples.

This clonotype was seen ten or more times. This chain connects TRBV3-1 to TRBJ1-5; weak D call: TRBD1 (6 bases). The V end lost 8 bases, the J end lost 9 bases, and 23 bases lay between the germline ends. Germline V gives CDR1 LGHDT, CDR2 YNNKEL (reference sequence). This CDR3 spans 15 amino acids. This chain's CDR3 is CASPIQGLRSGPQHF. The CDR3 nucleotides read TGTGCCAGCCCTATACAGGGACTGCGGTCGGGGCCCCAGCATTTT.

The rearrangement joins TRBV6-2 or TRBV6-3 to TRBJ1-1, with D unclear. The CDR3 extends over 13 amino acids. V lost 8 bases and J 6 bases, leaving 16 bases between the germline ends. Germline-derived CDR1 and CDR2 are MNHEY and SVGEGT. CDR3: CASHGLLTPEAFF. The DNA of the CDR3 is TGTGCCAGCCACGGGTTATTGACGCCTGAAGCTTTCTTT.

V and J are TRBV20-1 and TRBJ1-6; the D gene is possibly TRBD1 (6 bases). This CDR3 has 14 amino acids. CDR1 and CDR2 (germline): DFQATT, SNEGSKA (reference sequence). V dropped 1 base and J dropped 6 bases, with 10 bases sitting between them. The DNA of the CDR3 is TGCAGTGCTAGAGGACAGGCTTTTAATTCACCCCTCCACTTT. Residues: CSARGQAFNSPLHF.

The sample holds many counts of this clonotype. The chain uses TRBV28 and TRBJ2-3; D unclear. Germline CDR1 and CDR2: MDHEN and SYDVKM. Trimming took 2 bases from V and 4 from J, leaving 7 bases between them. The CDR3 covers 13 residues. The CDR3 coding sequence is TGTGCCAGCAGTTTAGCTGGGCCAGATACGCAGTATTTT. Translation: CASSLAGPDTQYF.

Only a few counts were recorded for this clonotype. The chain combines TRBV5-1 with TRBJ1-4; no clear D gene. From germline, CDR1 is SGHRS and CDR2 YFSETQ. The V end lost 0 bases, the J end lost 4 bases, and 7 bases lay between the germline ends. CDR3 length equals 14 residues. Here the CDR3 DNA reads TGCGCCAGCAGCTTGGTGGCAGATAATGAAAAACTGTTTTTT. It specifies CASSLVADNEKLFF.

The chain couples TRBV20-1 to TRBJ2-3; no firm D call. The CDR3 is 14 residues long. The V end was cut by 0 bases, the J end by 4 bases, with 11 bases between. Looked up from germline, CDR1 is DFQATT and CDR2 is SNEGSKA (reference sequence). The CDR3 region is CSARDEGAADTQYF. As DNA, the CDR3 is TGCAGTGCTAGAGATGAAGGAGCCGCAGATACGCAGTATTTT.

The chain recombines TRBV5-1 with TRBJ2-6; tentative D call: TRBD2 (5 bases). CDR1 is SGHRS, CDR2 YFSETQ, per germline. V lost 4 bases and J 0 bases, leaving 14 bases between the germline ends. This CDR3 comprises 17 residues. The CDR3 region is CASSPMEVYSGANVLTF. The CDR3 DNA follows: TGCGCCAGCAGCCCTATGGAGGTTTACTCTGGGGCCAACGTCCTGACTTTC.

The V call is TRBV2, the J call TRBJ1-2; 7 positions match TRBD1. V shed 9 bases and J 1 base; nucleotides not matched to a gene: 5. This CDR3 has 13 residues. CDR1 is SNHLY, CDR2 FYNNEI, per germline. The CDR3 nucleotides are TGTGCCAGAGGGACAGCCGTTAACTATGGCTACACCTTC. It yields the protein CARGTAVNYGYTF.

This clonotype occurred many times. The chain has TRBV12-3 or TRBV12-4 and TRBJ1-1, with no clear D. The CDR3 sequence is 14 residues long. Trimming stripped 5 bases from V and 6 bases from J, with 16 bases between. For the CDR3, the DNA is TGTGCCAGCAGTCCAACGGCGGGGATCTCTGAAGCTTTCTTT. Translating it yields CASSPTAGISEAFF.

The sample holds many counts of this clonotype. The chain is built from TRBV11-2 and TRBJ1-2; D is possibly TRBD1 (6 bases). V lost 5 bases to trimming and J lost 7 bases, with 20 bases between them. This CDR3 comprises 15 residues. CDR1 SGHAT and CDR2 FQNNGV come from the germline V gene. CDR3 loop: CASSAQLTRGGGYTF. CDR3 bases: TGTGCCAGCAGCGCCCAACTGACAAGGGGGGGTGGCTACACCTTC.

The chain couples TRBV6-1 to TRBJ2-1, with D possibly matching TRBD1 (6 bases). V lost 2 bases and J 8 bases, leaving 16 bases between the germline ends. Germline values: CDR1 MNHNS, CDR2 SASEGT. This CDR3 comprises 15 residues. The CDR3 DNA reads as TGTGCCAGCAGTGAATTAGCGCCCGAGGGGGATGAGCAGTTCTTC. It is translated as CASSELAPEGDEQFF.

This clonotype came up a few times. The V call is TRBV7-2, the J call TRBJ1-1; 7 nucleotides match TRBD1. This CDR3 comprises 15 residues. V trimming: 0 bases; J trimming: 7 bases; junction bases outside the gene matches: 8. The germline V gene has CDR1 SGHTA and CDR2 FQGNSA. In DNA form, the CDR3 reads TGTGCCAGCAGCTTAGCTCCACAGGGGAAGCGTGAAGCTTTCTTT. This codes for CASSLAPQGKREAFF.

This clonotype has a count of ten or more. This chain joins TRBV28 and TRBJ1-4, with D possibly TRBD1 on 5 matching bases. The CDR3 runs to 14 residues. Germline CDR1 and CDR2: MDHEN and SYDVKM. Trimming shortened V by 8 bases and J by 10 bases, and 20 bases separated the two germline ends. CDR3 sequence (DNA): TGTGCCAGCCGCAAGCTCGAGGGGAGTGCAAAACTGTTTTTT. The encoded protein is CASRKLEGSAKLFF.

Written as DNA, the CDR3 is TGCAGCGTTGGAATTGGGGGCGGGGAGACCCAGTACTTC. Protein sequence: CSVGIGGGETQYF. V gene TRBV29-1 combines with J gene TRBJ2-5; a weak D match, TRBD1 (6 bases). This CDR3 spans 13 amino acids. V lost 4 bases and J 5 bases, leaving 14 bases between the germline ends. Germline V CDR1 and CDR2: SQVTM, ANQGSEA. Looking up the rest from reference TRBV29-1 and TRBJ2-5 gives the full variable domain: SAVISQKPSRDICQRGTSLTIQCQVDSQVTMMFWYRQQPGQSLTLIATANQGSEATYESGFVIDKFPISRPNLTFSTLTVSNMSPEDSSIYLCSVGIGGGETQYFGPGTRLLVL.

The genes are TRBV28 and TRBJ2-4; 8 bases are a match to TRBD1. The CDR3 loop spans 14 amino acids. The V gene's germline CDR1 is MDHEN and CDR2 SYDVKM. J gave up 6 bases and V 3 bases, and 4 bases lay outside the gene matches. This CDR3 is CASSLEDRANIQYF. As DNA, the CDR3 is TGTGCCAGCAGTTTGGAGGACAGGGCAAACATTCAGTACTTC.

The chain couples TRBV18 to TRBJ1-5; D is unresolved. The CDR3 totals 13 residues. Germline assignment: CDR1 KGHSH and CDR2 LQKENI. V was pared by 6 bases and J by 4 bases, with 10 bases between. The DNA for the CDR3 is TGTGCCAGCTCGGATGGCGCGAATCAGCCCCAGCATTTT. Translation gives CASSDGANQPQHF. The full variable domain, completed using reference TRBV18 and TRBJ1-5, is NAGVMQNPRHLVRRRGQEARLRCSPMKGHSHVYWYRQLPEEGLKFMVYLQKENIIDESGMPKERFSAEFPKEGPSILRIQQVVRGDSAAYFCASSDGANQPQHFGDGTRLSIL.

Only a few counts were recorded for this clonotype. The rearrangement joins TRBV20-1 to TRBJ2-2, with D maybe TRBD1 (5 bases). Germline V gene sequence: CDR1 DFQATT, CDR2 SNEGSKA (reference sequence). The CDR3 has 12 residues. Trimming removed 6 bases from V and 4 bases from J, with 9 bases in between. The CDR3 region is CSAAGSTGELFF. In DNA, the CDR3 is TGCAGTGCGGCAGGGTCCACCGGGGAGCTGTTTTTT.

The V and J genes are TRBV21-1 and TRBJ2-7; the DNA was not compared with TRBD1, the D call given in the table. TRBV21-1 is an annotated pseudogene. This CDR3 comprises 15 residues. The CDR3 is CASSKEDRGIYEQYF. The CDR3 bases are TGTGCCAGCAGCAAAGAGGACAGGGGCATCTACGAGCAGTACTTC.

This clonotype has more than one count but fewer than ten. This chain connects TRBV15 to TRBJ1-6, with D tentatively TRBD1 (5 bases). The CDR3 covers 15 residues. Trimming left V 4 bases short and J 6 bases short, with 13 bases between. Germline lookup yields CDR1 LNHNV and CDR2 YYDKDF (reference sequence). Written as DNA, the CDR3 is TGTGCCACCAGCAAAGACCGGGGCCGTAATTCACCCCTCCACTTT. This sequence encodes CATSKDRGRNSPLHF.

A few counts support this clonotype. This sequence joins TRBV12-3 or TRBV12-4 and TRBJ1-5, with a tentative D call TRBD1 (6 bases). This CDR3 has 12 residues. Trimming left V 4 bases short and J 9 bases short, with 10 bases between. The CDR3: CASSSGDRPQHF. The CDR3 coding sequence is TGTGCCAGCAGTTCAGGGGATCGGCCCCAGCATTTT.

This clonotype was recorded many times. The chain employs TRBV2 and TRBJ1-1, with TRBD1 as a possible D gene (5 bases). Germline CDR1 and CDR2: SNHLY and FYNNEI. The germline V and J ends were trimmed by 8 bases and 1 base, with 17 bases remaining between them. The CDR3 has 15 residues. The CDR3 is CASGSLIGTNTEAFF. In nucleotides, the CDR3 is TGTGCCAGCGGAAGCCTGATCGGGACGAACACTGAAGCTTTCTTT. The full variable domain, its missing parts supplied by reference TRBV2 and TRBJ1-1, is EPEVTQTPSHQVTQMGQEVILRCVPISNHLYFYWYRQILGQKVEFLVSFYNNEISEKSEIFDDQFSVERPDGSNFTLKIRSTKLEDSAMYFCASGSLIGTNTEAFFGQGTRLTVV.

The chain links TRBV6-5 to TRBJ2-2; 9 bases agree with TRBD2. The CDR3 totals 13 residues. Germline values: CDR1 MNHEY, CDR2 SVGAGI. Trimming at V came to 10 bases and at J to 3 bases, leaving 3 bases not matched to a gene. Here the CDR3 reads CATQRGDTGELFF. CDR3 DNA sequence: TGTGCCACCCAGCGGGGGGACACCGGGGAGCTGTTTTTT.

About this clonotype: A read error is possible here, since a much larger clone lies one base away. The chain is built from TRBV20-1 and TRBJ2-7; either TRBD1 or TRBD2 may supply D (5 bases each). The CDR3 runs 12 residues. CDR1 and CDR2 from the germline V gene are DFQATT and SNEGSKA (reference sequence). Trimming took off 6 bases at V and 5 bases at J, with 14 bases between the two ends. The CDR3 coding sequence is TGCAGTGCCCAGGGACGGAACCACGAGCAGTACTTC. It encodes CSAQGRNHEQYF.

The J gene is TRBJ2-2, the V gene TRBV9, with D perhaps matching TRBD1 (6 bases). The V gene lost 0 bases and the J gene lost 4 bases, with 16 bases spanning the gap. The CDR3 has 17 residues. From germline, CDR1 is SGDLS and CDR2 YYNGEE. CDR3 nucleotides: TGTGCCAGCAGCGTAGCACCGGTCCTAGGGGGCACCGGGGAGCTGTTTTTT. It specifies CASSVAPVLGGTGELFF. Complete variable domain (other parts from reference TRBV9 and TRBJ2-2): DSGVTQTPKHLITATGQRVTLRCSPRSGDLSVYWYQQSLDQGLQFLIQYYNGEERAKGNILERFSAQQFPDLHSELNLSSLELGDSALYFCASSVAPVLGGTGELFFGEGSRLTVL.

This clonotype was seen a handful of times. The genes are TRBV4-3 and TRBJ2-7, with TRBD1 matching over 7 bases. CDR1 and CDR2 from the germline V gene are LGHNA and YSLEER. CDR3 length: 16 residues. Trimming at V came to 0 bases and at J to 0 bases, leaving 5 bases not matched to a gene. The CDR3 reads CASSQEDRVFSYEQYF. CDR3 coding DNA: TGCGCCAGCAGCCAAGAAGACAGGGTATTCTCCTACGAGCAGTACTTC.